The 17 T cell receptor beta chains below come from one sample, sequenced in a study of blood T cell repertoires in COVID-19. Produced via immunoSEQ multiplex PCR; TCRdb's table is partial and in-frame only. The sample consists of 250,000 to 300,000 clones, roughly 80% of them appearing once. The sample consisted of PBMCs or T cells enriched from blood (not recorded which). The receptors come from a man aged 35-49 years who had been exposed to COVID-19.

The DNA for the CDR3 is TGCGCCAGCAGCTTGTTGGGGCCCCCTGAGTCGGAGCAGTTCTTC. This translates into CASSLLGPPESEQFF. This chain connects TRBV5-1 to TRBJ2-1; D is perhaps TRBD1 (5 bases). Germline V gene sequence: CDR1 SGHRS, CDR2 YFSETQ. Trimming pared 1 base from V and 10 bases from J, leaving 18 bases between. The CDR3 loop spans 15 amino acids.

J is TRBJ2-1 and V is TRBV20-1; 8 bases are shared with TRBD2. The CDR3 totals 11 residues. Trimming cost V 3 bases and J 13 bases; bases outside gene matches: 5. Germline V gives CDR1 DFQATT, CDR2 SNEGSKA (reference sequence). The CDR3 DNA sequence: TGCAGTGCTAGCTCAACTAGCGGACAGTTCTTC. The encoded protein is CSASSTSGQFF.

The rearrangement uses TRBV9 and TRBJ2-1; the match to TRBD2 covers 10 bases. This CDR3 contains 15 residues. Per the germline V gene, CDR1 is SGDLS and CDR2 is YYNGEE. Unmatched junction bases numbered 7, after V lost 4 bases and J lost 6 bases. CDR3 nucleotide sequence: TGTGCCAGCAGCCCCCCGACTAGCGGGCGCAATGAGCAGTTCTTC. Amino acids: CASSPPTSGRNEQFF.

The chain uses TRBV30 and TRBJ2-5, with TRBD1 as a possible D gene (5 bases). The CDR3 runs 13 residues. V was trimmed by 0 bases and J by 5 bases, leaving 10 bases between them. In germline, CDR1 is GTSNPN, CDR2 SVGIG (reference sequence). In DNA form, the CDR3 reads TGTGCCTGGAGTGTCTGGGGCGGCGAGACCCAGTACTTC. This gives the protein CAWSVWGGETQYF.

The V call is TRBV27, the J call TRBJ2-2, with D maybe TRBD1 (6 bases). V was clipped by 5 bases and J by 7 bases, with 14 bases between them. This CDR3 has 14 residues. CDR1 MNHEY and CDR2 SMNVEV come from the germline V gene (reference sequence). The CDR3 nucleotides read TGTGCCAGCAGTCCGCAGGGGCCATACGGGGAGCTGTTTTTT. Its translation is CASSPQGPYGELFF.

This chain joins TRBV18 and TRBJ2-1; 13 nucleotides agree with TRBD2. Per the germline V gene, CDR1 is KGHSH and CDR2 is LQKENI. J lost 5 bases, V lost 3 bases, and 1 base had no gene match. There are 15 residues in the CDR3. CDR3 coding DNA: TGTGCCAGCTCACCGGGACTAGCGGGGAACAATGAGCAGTTCTTC. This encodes CASSPGLAGNNEQFF. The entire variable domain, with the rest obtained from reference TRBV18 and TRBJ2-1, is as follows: NAGVMQNPRHLVRRRGQEARLRCSPMKGHSHVYWYRQLPEEGLKFMVYLQKENIIDESGMPKERFSAEFPKEGPSILRIQQVVRGDSAAYFCASSPGLAGNNEQFFGPGTRLTVL.

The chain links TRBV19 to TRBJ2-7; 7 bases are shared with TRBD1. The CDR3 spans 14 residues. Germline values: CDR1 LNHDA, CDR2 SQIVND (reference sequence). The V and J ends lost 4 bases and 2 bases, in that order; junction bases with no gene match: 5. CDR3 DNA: TGTGCCAGTAGTACATACAGGGGACCCTACGAGCAGTACTTC. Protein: CASSTYRGPYEQYF.

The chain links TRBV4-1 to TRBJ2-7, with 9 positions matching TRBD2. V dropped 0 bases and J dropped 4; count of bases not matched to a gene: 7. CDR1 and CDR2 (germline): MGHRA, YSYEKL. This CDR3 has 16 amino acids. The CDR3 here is CASSQEIAGALYEQYF. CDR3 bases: TGCGCCAGCAGCCAAGAGATAGCGGGAGCCCTATACGAGCAGTACTTC.

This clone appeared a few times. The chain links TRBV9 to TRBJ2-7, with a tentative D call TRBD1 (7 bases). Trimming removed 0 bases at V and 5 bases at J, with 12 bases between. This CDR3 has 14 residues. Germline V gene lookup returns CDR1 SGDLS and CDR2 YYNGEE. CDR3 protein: CASSVEVRGDEQYF. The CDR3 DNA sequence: TGTGCCAGCAGCGTAGAGGTCAGGGGGGACGAGCAGTACTTC. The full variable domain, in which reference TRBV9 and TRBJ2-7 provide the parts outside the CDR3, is DSGVTQTPKHLITATGQRVTLRCSPRSGDLSVYWYQQSLDQGLQFLIQYYNGEERAKGNILERFSAQQFPDLHSELNLSSLELGDSALYFCASSVEVRGDEQYFGPGTRLTVT.

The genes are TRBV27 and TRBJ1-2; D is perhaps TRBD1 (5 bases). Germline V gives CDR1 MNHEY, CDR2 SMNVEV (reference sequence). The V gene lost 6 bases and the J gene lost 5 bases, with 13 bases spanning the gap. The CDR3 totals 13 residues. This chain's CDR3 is CASSPDGTYGYTF. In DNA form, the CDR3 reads TGTGCCAGCAGCCCGGACGGGACTTATGGCTACACCTTC.

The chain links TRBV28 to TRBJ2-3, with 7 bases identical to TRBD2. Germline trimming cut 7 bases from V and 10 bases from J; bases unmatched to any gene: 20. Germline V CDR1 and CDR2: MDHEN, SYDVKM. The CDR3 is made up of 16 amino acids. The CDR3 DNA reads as TGTGCCAGCACCGCGAGCGGGACCCCGCTTTACGGATCGCAGTATTTT. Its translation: CASTASGTPLYGSQYF.

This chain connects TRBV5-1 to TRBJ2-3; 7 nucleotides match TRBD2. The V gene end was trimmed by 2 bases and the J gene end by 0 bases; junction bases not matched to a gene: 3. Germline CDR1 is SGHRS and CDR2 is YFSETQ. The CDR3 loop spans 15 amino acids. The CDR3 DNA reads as TGCGCCAGCAGCTTAAGCGGGATTAGCACAGATACGCAGTATTTT. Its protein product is CASSLSGISTDTQYF.

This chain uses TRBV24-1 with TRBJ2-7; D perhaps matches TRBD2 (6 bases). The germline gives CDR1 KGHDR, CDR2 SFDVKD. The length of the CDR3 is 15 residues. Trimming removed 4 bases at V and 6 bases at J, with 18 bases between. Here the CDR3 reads CATSENLGGITEQYF. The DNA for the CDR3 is TGTGCCACCAGTGAGAACCTCGGGGGAATTACCGAGCAGTACTTC.

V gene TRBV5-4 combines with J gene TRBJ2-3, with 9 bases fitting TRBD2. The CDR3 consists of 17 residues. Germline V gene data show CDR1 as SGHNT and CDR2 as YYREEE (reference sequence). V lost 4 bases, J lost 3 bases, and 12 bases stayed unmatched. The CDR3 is CASSAARASGGTDTQYF. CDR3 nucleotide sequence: TGTGCCAGCAGCGCAGCTCGGGCAAGCGGGGGGACAGATACGCAGTATTTT.

The CDR3: CASSPLGQFIPSGNTIYF. DNA for the CDR3: TGTGCCAGCAGCCCCCTCGGACAGTTCATTCCATCTGGAAACACCATATATTTT. J is TRBJ1-3 and V is TRBV9, with a possible D match to TRBD1 (6 bases). CDR1 and CDR2 (germline): SGDLS, YYNGEE. With 4 bases removed from V and 1 base from J, the gap between germline ends came to 21 bases. The CDR3 spans 18 residues.

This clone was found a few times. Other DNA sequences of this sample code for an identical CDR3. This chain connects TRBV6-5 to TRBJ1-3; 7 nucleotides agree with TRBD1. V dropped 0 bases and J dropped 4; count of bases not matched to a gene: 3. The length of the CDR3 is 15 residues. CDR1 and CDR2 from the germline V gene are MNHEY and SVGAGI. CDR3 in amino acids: CASSYSTGTGNTIYF. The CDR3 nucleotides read TGTGCCAGCAGTTACTCGACAGGGACAGGAAACACCATATATTTT.

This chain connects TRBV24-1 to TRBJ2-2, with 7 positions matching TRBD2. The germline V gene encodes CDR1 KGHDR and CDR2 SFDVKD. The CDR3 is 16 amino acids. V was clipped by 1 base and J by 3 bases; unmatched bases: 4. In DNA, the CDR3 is TGTGCCACCAGTGATTTAGCGGGAAGGTACACCGGGGAGCTGTTTTTT. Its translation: CATSDLAGRYTGELFF.